A selection of T cell receptor beta chains follows, all from one sample in a study of shared clonotypes between healthy human individuals. Data came from immunoSEQ multiplex PCR; TCRdb stores just in-frame clones and leaves some out. The table includes a few million clones, about 92% detected once. Sample: naive CD4+ T cells sorted from blood. The receptors shown here come from a man aged 18 to 29 in good health. CDR3s include the opening cysteine and the closing phenylalanine or tryptophan. The order of the fields is J gene, CDR3 length, D gene, V gene, CDR3 protein, CDR3 DNA. D genes are given only for firm matches.

TRBJ1-1	15	.	TRBV19	CASSGRGGLGAEAFF	TGTGCCAGTAGCGGAAGGGGTGGCTTGGGGGCTGAAGCTTTCTTT
TRBJ2-1	14	TRBD2	TRBV27	CASTHVFGGSEQFF	TGTGCCAGCACTCACGTTTTCGGGGGGTCTGAGCAGTTCTTC
TRBJ2-5	15	.	TRBV30	CAWSAPARGGETQYF	TGTGCCTGGAGCGCCCCTGCCCGGGGCGGAGAGACCCAGTACTTC
TRBJ2-1	15	.	TRBV6-1	CASSEPRVTYNEQFF	TGTGCCAGCAGTGAGCCCAGGGTCACCTACAATGAGCAGTTCTTC
TRBJ2-5	16	TRBD1	TRBV18	CASSPRTGGRGETQYF	TGTGCCAGCTCACCCCGGACAGGGGGTAGGGGAGAGACCCAGTACTTC
TRBJ1-5	16	TRBD1	TRBV7-2	CASSSRDRGSGQPQHF	TGTGCCAGCAGCAGCCGGGACAGGGGGTCTGGGCAGCCCCAGCATTTT
TRBJ2-3	14	TRBD1	TRBV6-6	CASFIQGSTDTQYF	TGTGCCAGTTTTATACAGGGGAGCACAGATACGCAGTATTTT
TRBJ2-2	13	.	TRBV18	CASSPRDSGELFF	TGTGCCAGCTCACCCCGGGATTCCGGGGAGCTGTTTTTT
TRBJ2-1	15	TRBD1	TRBV6-5	CASSLTGSSYNEQFF	TGTGCCAGCAGCCTGACAGGGAGCTCCTACAATGAGCAGTTCTTC
TRBJ2-7	15	.	TRBV7-8	CASSQVGTLSYEQYF	TGTGCCAGCAGCCAAGTCGGGACACTCTCCTACGAGCAGTACTTC
TRBJ1-3	17	TRBD1	TRBV7-9	CASSARRGRNSGNTIYF	TGTGCCAGCAGCGCACGCAGGGGGCGCAACTCTGGAAACACCATATATTTT
TRBJ1-1	15	.	TRBV7-9	CASSLTGSLNTEAFF	TGTGCCAGCAGCTTAACTGGTTCCCTGAACACTGAAGCTTTCTTT
TRBJ1-2	15	TRBD1	TRBV7-8	CASSFRQGQGYGYTF	TGTGCCAGCAGCTTCAGACAGGGACAGGGCTATGGCTACACCTTC
TRBJ1-3	14	.	TRBV18	CASSPGQVSDTIYF	TGTGCCAGCTCACCCGGGCAGGTTTCGGACACCATATATTTT
TRBJ1-6	17	TRBD1	TRBV19	CASSIRSGQGVGSPLHF	TGTGCCAGTAGTATACGCTCGGGACAGGGGGTTGGTTCACCCCTCCACTTT
TRBJ2-7	15	.	TRBV12-5	CASGLGTLGVYEQYF	TGTGCTAGTGGTCTCGGGACCTTAGGGGTCTACGAGCAGTACTTC
TRBJ2-2	17	TRBD2	TRBV4-3	CASSQDGVAGPTGELFF	TGCGCCAGCAGCCAAGATGGAGTAGCGGGACCCACCGGGGAGCTGTTTTTT